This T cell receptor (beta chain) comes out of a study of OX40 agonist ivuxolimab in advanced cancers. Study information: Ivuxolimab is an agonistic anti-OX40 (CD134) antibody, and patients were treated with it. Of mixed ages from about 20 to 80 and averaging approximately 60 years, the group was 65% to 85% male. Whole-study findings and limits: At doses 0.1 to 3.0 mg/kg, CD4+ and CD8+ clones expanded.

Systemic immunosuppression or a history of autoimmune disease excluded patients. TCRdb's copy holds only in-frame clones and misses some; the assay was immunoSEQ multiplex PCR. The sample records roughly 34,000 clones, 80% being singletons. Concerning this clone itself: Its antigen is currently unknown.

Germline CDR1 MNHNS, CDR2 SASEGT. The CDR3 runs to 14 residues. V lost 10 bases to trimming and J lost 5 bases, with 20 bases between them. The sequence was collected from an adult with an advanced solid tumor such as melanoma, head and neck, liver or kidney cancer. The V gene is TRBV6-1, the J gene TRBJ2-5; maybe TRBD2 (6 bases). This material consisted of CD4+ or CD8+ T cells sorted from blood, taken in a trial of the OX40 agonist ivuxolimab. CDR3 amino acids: CAIRRRGSGETQYF. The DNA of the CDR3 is TGTGCCATCAGGAGGCGGGGAAGCGGGGAGACCCAGTACTTC.